This T cell receptor beta chain was identified in a study of T cells after yellow fever vaccination. The overall study: Preparation of the low-cell-number fractions used SMART-Seq v4 Ultra Low Input.

Study-level results: The secondary T-cell response peaked on day 5, not day 15, but was weaker.

TCRdb fed the 5' RACE reads into MiXCR, producing one record per CDR3 protein. The sample records a few hundred thousand distinct CDR3 sequences, about 3.5% being singletons. V lost 2 bases and J 1 base, leaving 20 bases between the germline ends. This CDR3 has 18 amino acids. This clonotype was seen at least ten times. The antigen is undetermined. This material consisted of PBMCs, taken 15 days after the yellow fever booster vaccination. This receptor was obtained from a man younger than 30 who received the YFV17D yellow fever vaccine. This sequence joins TRBV12-3 or TRBV12-4 and TRBJ2-5; D possibly corresponds to TRBD1 (6 bases). Here the CDR3 DNA reads TGTGCCAGCAGTTTATATCCGCATTGGGGGCCTGGCCAAGAGACCCAGTACTTC. This translates into CASSLYPHWGPGQETQYF.